This T cell receptor beta chain is drawn from a study of long-term antiretroviral therapy in people with HIV. Survey-level resolution applied to immunoSEQ assay v3.0. Assay used: immunoSEQ multiplex PCR; TCRdb lists only in-frame clones, some missing. The sample has nearly 50,000 clones; 84% are singletons. This CDR3 comprises 17 residues. V shed 5 bases and J 2 bases; nucleotides not matched to a gene: 13. Looked up from germline, CDR1 is SGHVS and CDR2 is FNYEAQ. The TCR originated in a woman between 18 and 29 years old with HIV. The source material was unsorted PBMCs, sampled 0.8 years after starting antiretroviral therapy. The chain has TRBV7-6 and TRBJ2-3, with 7 bases fitting TRBD1. CDR3 region: CASSHLVGDSNTDTQYF. The CDR3 DNA reads TGTGCCAGCAGCCACCTTGTCGGGGACAGCAACACAGATACGCAGTATTTT. Using reference TRBV7-6 and TRBJ2-3 for the parts outside the CDR3, the full variable domain is GAGVSQSPRYKVTKRGQDVALRCDPISGHVSLYWYRQALGQGPEFLTYFNYEAQQDKSGLPNDRFSAERPEGSISTLTIQRTEQRDSAMYRCASSHLVGDSNTDTQYFGPGTRLTVL.